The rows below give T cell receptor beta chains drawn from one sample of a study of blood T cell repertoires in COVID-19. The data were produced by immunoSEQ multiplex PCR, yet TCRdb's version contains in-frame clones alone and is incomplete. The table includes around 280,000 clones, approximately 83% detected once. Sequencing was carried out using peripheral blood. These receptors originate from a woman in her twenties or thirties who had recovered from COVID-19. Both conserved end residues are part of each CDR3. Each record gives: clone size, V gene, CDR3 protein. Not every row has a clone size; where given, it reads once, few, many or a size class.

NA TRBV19 CASSGTDTDTQYF
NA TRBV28 CASSHPRGFTDTQYF
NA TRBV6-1 CASSITAYEQYF
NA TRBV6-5 CASSSWTGAEAFF
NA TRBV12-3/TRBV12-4 CASSPGTAYGYTF
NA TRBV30 CAQRQGALGYTF
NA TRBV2 CASRPGLDTQYF
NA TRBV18 CASSPTGKDEFF
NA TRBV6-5 CASRGTGQETQYF
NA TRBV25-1 CASSERTGELFF
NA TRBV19 CASTLLTGRGAKNIQYF
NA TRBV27 CASSLYGSASGLNTEAFF
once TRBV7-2 CASSRTGQAVYEQYF
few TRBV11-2 CASRSGAGYTF
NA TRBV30 CAWKLWNEQFF
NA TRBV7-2 CASSLVGTSSQETQYF
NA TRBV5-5 CASSLRLAAYNEQFF
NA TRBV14 CASSNIGRGNTEAFF
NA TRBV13 CASSFPGSYEQYF
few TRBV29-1 CSAEETLGYTF
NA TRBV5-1 CASSLGTGGLSYEQYF
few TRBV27 CASSQRDRPLYGYTF